These 29 T cell receptor beta chains came from one sample sequenced in a study of OX40 agonist ivuxolimab in advanced cancers. Sequencing used immunoSEQ multiplex PCR; TCRdb keeps in-frame clones, though not all of them. The data contain about 46,000 clones, around 87% of them singletons. The sample here was CD4+ or CD8+ T cells sorted from blood, taken in a trial of the OX40 agonist ivuxolimab. The receptor source for this set is an adult with an advanced solid tumor such as melanoma, head and neck, liver or kidney cancer.

This sequence joins TRBV7-9 and TRBJ1-2; D is unresolved. V was shortened by 5 bases and J by 0 bases, with 7 bases between the two germline ends. Germline V lookup: CDR1 SEHNR, CDR2 FQNEAQ (reference sequence). The CDR3 runs 13 residues. This chain's CDR3 is CASSHSTNYGYTF. The DNA of the CDR3 is TGTGCCAGCAGCCATAGTACTAACTATGGCTACACCTTC.

The V and J genes are TRBV6-1 and TRBJ1-5, with TRBD1 matching 9 bases. CDR3 length: 17 residues. Germline trimming cut 3 bases from V and 3 bases from J; bases unmatched to any gene: 9. The germline V gene has CDR1 MNHNS and CDR2 SASEGT. CDR3 bases: TGTGCCAGCAGTGATGACCAGGACAGGGGATACAATCAGCCCCAGCATTTT. Translation: CASSDDQDRGYNQPQHF.

J is TRBJ1-3 and V is TRBV2; D may be TRBD1 (6 bases). V gave up 2 bases and J gave up 4 bases, with 9 bases separating them. The CDR3 runs to 14 residues. Germline-derived CDR1 and CDR2 are SNHLY and FYNNEI. CDR3 sequence: CASSETGYGNTIYF. CDR3 coding DNA: TGTGCCAGCAGTGAAACAGGGTACGGAAACACCATATATTTT. Full variable domain (missing parts from reference TRBV2 and TRBJ1-3): EPEVTQTPSHQVTQMGQEVILRCVPISNHLYFYWYRQILGQKVEFLVSFYNNEISEKSEIFDDQFSVERPDGSNFTLKIRSTKLEDSAMYFCASSETGYGNTIYFGEGSWLTVV.

The chain has TRBV14 and TRBJ2-2, with 8 bases fitting TRBD2. J was trimmed by 8 bases and V by 2 bases; bases with no gene match: 7. Germline loops: CDR1 SGHDN, CDR2 FVKESK. This CDR3 has 15 amino acids. The CDR3 loop reads CASSQTSGLSGELFF. The DNA for the CDR3 is TGTGCCAGCAGCCAAACTAGCGGTTTAAGTGGGGAGCTGTTTTTT.

This chain uses TRBV28 with TRBJ1-4; the match to TRBD1 covers 7 bases. The germline CDR1 and CDR2 sequences are MDHEN and SYDVKM. This CDR3 region has 13 residues. The junction had 7 bases not matched to a gene; V was cut back by 8 bases and J by 7 bases. The CDR3 DNA reads TGTGCCAGCGTGACAGGGCGGGGTGAAAAACTGTTTTTT. Protein sequence: CASVTGRGEKLFF.

The chain joins TRBV7-9 to TRBJ1-1; D gene unclear. This CDR3 comprises 18 residues. Germline V CDR1 and CDR2: SEHNR, FQNEAQ (reference sequence). V lost 5 bases and J lost 3, with 25 bases in between. The CDR3 protein is CASSPRRDRAYMYTEAFF. DNA for the CDR3: TGTGCCAGCAGCCCAAGACGGGATCGGGCGTATATGTACACTGAAGCTTTCTTT.

The chain couples TRBV27 to TRBJ1-2; tentatively, D is TRBD1 (5 bases). In germline, CDR1 is MNHEY, CDR2 SMNVEV (reference sequence). V dropped 5 bases and J dropped 0 bases, with 10 bases sitting between them. CDR3 length: 14 amino acids. CDR3 DNA: TGTGCCAGCAGTATCGGGGGTGCTAACTATGGCTACACCTTC. Translating gives CASSIGGANYGYTF.

This chain uses TRBV6-1 with TRBJ1-2; weak D call: TRBD1 (6 bases). The CDR3 sequence is 12 residues long. The germline V gene has CDR1 MNHNS and CDR2 SASEGT. V was clipped by 11 bases and J by 3 bases, with 13 bases between them. CDR3 amino acids: CAGGQTHYGYTF. In DNA form, the CDR3 reads TGTGCCGGTGGACAGACCCACTATGGCTACACCTTC.

This rearrangement joins TRBV30 to TRBJ1-2; the D is unclear. The CDR3 has 14 amino acids. Germline V lookup: CDR1 GTSNPN, CDR2 SVGIG (reference sequence). Trimming pared 3 bases from V and 4 bases from J, leaving 15 bases between. The DNA of the CDR3 is TGTGCCTGGAGCCCATGGGAGGGATTCTATGGCTACACCTTC. Its protein is CAWSPWEGFYGYTF.

The rearrangement joins TRBV7-6 to TRBJ1-1, with TRBD1 matching over 7 bases. The germline CDR1 and CDR2 sequences are SGHVS and FNYEAQ. The CDR3 consists of 12 residues. V lost 5 bases, J lost 8 bases, and 5 bases stayed unmatched. CDR3 protein: CASSAQDREAFF. CDR3 nucleotides: TGTGCCAGCAGCGCCCAGGACAGGGAAGCTTTCTTT.

The chain recombines TRBV7-7 with TRBJ1-3; 7 bases map to TRBD1. The CDR3 is 15 amino acids. The germline V gene has CDR1 SSHAT and CDR2 FNYEAQ (reference sequence). V was pared by 7 bases and J by 4 bases, with 10 bases of the junction left unmatched. The CDR3 reads CASIRQGRRGNTIYF. Here the CDR3 DNA reads TGTGCCAGCATCCGACAGGGAAGACGAGGAAACACCATATATTTT.

The chain combines TRBV11-3 with TRBJ1-5, with D unclear. This CDR3 is 9 amino acids long. V was cut by 5 bases and J by 11 bases, with 4 bases left in between. Germline assignment: CDR1 SGHNT and CDR2 YENEEA. In nucleotides, the CDR3 is TGTGCCAGCAGCGTCGCCCAGCATTTT. Translating it yields CASSVAQHF.

The chain joins TRBV4-1 to TRBJ1-2; D is undetermined. This CDR3 has 14 residues. Per the germline V gene, CDR1 is MGHRA and CDR2 is YSYEKL. The V and J ends lost 4 bases and 8 bases respectively, with 17 bases between them. The CDR3 nucleotides are TGCGCCAGCAGCCCCATGTCAGTGGCCCGCGGCTACACCTTC. Translation: CASSPMSVARGYTF.

This sequence joins TRBV6-6 and TRBJ2-4, with a possible D match to TRBD2 (6 bases). V lost 5 bases and J lost 4, with 12 bases in between. The V gene's germline CDR1 is MNHNY and CDR2 SVGAGI (reference sequence). The CDR3 consists of 14 residues. In DNA form, the CDR3 reads TGTGCCAGCAGTCGCCGGGACTTTAAAAACATTCAGTACTTC. Its translation is CASSRRDFKNIQYF.

This chain links TRBV29-1 with TRBJ2-1; weak D call: TRBD1 (5 bases). This CDR3 is built from 13 residues. The V gene's germline CDR1 is SQVTM and CDR2 ANQGSEA. Trimming removed 1 base from V and 6 bases from J, with 10 bases in between. The CDR3 nucleotides read TGCAGCGTTGAAGGGGGCTCGGGCAATGAGCAGTTCTTC. Its protein product is CSVEGGSGNEQFF.

The chain employs TRBV28 and TRBJ2-7; 7 bases agree with TRBD1. The CDR3 length is 15 residues. CDR1 is MDHEN and CDR2 is SYDVKM in the germline V gene. The junction had 6 bases not matched to a gene; V was cut back by 2 bases and J by 2 bases. The CDR3 DNA reads TGTGCCAGCAGTTTAGGGGCAGGGGGACCCTACGAGCAGTACTTC. Protein sequence: CASSLGAGGPYEQYF.

V and J are TRBV7-9 and TRBJ2-1; 8 nucleotides match TRBD2. Germline assignment: CDR1 SEHNR and CDR2 FQNEAQ (reference sequence). V trimming: 5 bases; J trimming: 12 bases; junction bases outside the gene matches: 15. The CDR3 consists of 15 residues. The CDR3 nucleotides read TGTGCCAGCAGCCCTACTCCAGCGGGGGCGGTGGGGCAGTTCTTC. Encoded protein: CASSPTPAGAVGQFF.

This clone was counted only a few times. This chain joins TRBV9 and TRBJ2-2; a weak D match, TRBD1 (6 bases). Germline V gene sequence: CDR1 SGDLS, CDR2 YYNGEE. V lost 6 bases and J lost 2, with 20 bases in between. There are 17 residues in the CDR3. The CDR3 region is CASTNPLRGSNTGELFF. For the CDR3, the DNA is TGTGCCAGCACTAACCCCCTTAGGGGGTCTAACACCGGGGAGCTGTTTTTT.

The rearrangement joins TRBV9 to TRBJ2-1, with a possible D match to TRBD2 (6 bases). Germline V gene lookup returns CDR1 SGDLS and CDR2 YYNGEE. The germline V and J ends were trimmed by 3 bases and 8 bases, with 18 bases remaining between them. The CDR3 extends over 15 amino acids. CDR3 in amino acids: CASSGSSGLWDEQFF. DNA of the CDR3: TGTGCCAGCAGCGGCAGTAGCGGCCTCTGGGATGAGCAGTTCTTC.

This clone appeared many times. Other nucleotide sequences from this sample produce the same CDR3. This chain links TRBV7-9 with TRBJ1-5; weak D call: TRBD1 (5 bases). Trimming cost V 3 bases and J 5 bases, with 5 bases left between them. This CDR3 has 12 residues. CDR1 is SEHNR and CDR2 is FQNEAQ in the germline V gene (reference sequence). The CDR3, as DNA: TGTGCCAGCAGCTTGGGGGATCAGCCCCAGCATTTT. Protein sequence: CASSLGDQPQHF. The whole variable domain, filled in from reference TRBV7-9 and TRBJ1-5, reads DTGVSQNPRHKITKRGQNVTFRCDPISEHNRLYWYRQTLGQGPEFLTYFQNEAQLEKSRLLSDRFSAERPKGSFSTLEIQRTEQGDSAMYLCASSLGDQPQHFGDGTRLSIL.

Only a few counts were recorded for this clone. The chain links TRBV7-9 to TRBJ1-6; no clear D gene. The CDR3 consists of 12 residues. V was clipped by 1 base and J by 9 bases, with 4 bases between them. CDR1 and CDR2 (germline): SEHNR, FQNEAQ (reference sequence). CDR3 sequence (DNA): TGTGCCAGCAGCTTAGACCGTTCACCCCTCCACTTT. It codes for CASSLDRSPLHF.

The CDR3, as DNA: TGTGCCAGCATCGCGGACAGGGGGTTCGGGGAGCTGTTTTTT. Translating it yields CASIADRGFGELFF. This rearrangement joins TRBV6-6 to TRBJ2-2, with TRBD1 matching over 10 bases. Germline V gives CDR1 MNHNY, CDR2 SVGAGI (reference sequence). This CDR3 spans 14 amino acids. Trimming took 7 bases from V and 7 from J; bases not matched to a gene: 6.

This chain links TRBV6-6 with TRBJ2-1; no firm D call. The CDR3 length is 13 residues. Germline lookup yields CDR1 MNHNY and CDR2 SVGAGI (reference sequence). Trimming removed 2 bases from V and 9 bases from J, with 11 bases in between. For the CDR3, the DNA is TGTGCCAGCAGTTACACCGGTACCGGTGAGCAGTTCTTC. Its translation: CASSYTGTGEQFF.

The count of this clone is one. J is TRBJ2-2 and V is TRBV5-1, with 9 positions matching TRBD1. The CDR3 runs to 17 residues. The trim removed 0 bases at V and 7 bases at J, leaving 10 bases unmatched. Germline V gene lookup returns CDR1 SGHRS and CDR2 YFSETQ. The CDR3 coding sequence is TGCGCCAGCAGCTTGGTAGGGACAGGGAGCGTCCGCGGGGAGCTGTTTTTT. It yields the protein CASSLVGTGSVRGELFF.

CDR3 DNA: TGTGCCAGCAGGAAGACTAGCGGGAGGGCTGATGAGCAGTTCTTC. Translated, it gives CASRKTSGRADEQFF. The chain recombines TRBV28 with TRBJ2-1; the match to TRBD2 covers 14 bases. The germline V gene has CDR1 MDHEN and CDR2 SYDVKM. The ends lost 6 bases at V and 8 bases at J; junction bases unmatched: 6. The CDR3 loop spans 15 amino acids.

V usage is TRBV30 and J usage is TRBJ1-5; possibly TRBD1 for D (6 bases). The CDR3 runs to 13 residues. Germline V lookup: CDR1 GTSNPN, CDR2 SVGIG (reference sequence). V was trimmed by 0 bases and J by 7 bases, leaving 10 bases between them. The CDR3 protein is CAWSVRGHQPQHF. The DNA of the CDR3 is TGTGCCTGGAGTGTACGGGGGCACCAGCCCCAGCATTTT. The whole variable domain, filled in from reference TRBV30 and TRBJ1-5, reads SQTIHQWPATLVQPVGSPLSLECTVEGTSNPNLYWYRQAAGRGLQLLFYSVGIGQISSEVPQNLSASRPQDRQFILSSKKLLLSDSGFYLCAWSVRGHQPQHFGDGTRLSIL.

As DNA, the CDR3 is TGTGCCAGCAGTTTATCCTTATCCACCGGGGAGCTGTTTTTT. This codes for CASSLSLSTGELFF. The chain is built from TRBV28 and TRBJ2-2, with no clear D. The V and J ends lost 1 base and 4 bases respectively, with 7 bases between them. The CDR3 runs 14 residues. Germline CDR1 reads MDHEN; CDR2 reads SYDVKM.

The chain joins TRBV28 to TRBJ2-2; tentative D call: TRBD1 (6 bases). This CDR3 spans 15 amino acids. Germline CDR1 MDHEN, CDR2 SYDVKM. The V gene lost 6 bases and the J gene lost 3 bases, with 14 bases spanning the gap. CDR3 loop: CASRPIQGYTGELFF. CDR3 DNA: TGTGCCAGCAGACCCATACAGGGATACACCGGGGAGCTGTTTTTT.

This chain connects TRBV6-6 to TRBJ1-1; no reliable D call. V dropped 0 bases and J dropped 0 bases, with 8 bases sitting between them. Looked up from germline, CDR1 is MNHNY and CDR2 is SVGAGI (reference sequence). The CDR3 loop spans 15 amino acids. The CDR3 protein is CASSYSGSMNTEAFF. CDR3 sequence (DNA): TGTGCCAGCAGTTACTCGGGCAGCATGAACACTGAAGCTTTCTTT.